A single sample is the source of the 19 T cell receptor beta chains below, sequenced in a study of blood T cell repertoires in COVID-19. Generated by immunoSEQ multiplex PCR, the TCRdb table keeps only in-frame clones and is missing some. The profile shows 40,000 to 55,000 clones, approximately 90% of them singletons. Sequencing was carried out using peripheral blood. These receptors were obtained from a woman aged 80 or older with acute or convalescent COVID-19.

This chain connects TRBV2 to TRBJ1-6; 8 bases are shared with TRBD1. V lost 7 bases to trimming and J lost 9 bases; unmatched junction nucleotides: 5. CDR1 SNHLY and CDR2 FYNNEI come from the germline V gene. This CDR3 region has 13 residues. This chain's CDR3 is CASTQGVVSPLHF. In nucleotides, the CDR3 is TGTGCCAGCACACAGGGGGTAGTTTCACCCCTCCACTTT.

V usage is TRBV18 and J usage is TRBJ1-1, with D perhaps TRBD1 (5 bases). This CDR3 spans 15 amino acids. Germline V gene sequence: CDR1 KGHSH, CDR2 LQKENI. Trimming left V 1 base short and J 1 base short, with 10 bases between. The CDR3 reads CASSPQLTENTEAFF. CDR3 nucleotides: TGTGCCAGCTCACCACAACTGACAGAGAACACTGAAGCTTTCTTT.

The chain has TRBV3-1 (or the pseudogene TRBV3-2) and TRBJ2-5, with TRBD1 matching over 7 bases. Losses at the gene ends were 3 bases for V and 5 bases for J; bases not matched to a gene: 6. The CDR3 is made up of 14 amino acids. Germline CDR1 reads LGHDT; CDR2 reads YNNKEL (reference sequence). The CDR3 reads CASSHGDREETQYF. The CDR3 region has the DNA TGTGCCAGCAGCCACGGCGACAGGGAGGAGACCCAGTACTTC.

V and J are TRBV5-4 and TRBJ2-4; TRBD1 agrees at 7 bases. The CDR3 has 14 amino acids. Trimming removed 5 bases from V and 2 bases from J; junction bases left unmatched: 4. Per germline, CDR1 SGHNT and CDR2 YYREEE (reference sequence). The CDR3 coding sequence is TGTGCCAGCAGTATACAGGGGACCAAAAACATTCAGTACTTC. Amino acid sequence: CASSIQGTKNIQYF.

The rearrangement joins TRBV7-3 to TRBJ2-1; perhaps TRBD1 as D (6 bases). The length of the CDR3 is 16 residues. Germline CDR1 SGHTA, CDR2 FQGTGA. Between the trimmed V and J ends, which lost 1 base and 8 bases, there was a span of 18 bases. Here the CDR3 reads CASSLSSTTGIHEQFF. In nucleotides, the CDR3 is TGTGCCAGCAGCTTAAGTTCCACCACAGGGATCCATGAGCAGTTCTTC.

The gene calls are TRBV28 and TRBJ1-3, with unresolved D. CDR1 is MDHEN, CDR2 SYDVKM, per germline. The CDR3 extends over 11 amino acids. Trimming stripped 10 bases from V and 4 bases from J, with 8 bases between. The CDR3 loop reads CATFMGNTIYF. The CDR3 DNA reads TGTGCCACCTTTATGGGAAACACCATATATTTT.

This chain uses TRBV3-1 (or the pseudogene TRBV3-2) with TRBJ2-7, with 11 nucleotides matching TRBD2. The CDR3 runs 16 residues. From germline, CDR1 is LGHDT and CDR2 YNNKEL (reference sequence). Germline trimming cut 1 base from V and 5 bases from J; bases unmatched to any gene: 7. The CDR3 sequence is CASSQARRLAGNEQYF. The CDR3 coding sequence is TGTGCCAGCAGCCAAGCCCGTAGACTAGCGGGAAACGAGCAGTACTTC.

This clone has more than one count but fewer than ten. CDR3 coding DNA: TGTGCCAGCAGTCGGACAGGGGGCAATTCACCCCTCCACTTT. Amino acids: CASSRTGGNSPLHF. V usage is TRBV6-5 and J usage is TRBJ1-6, with 11 bases that match TRBD1. V lost 5 bases and J lost 7; bases outside the gene matches: 1. Germline lookup yields CDR1 MNHEY and CDR2 SVGAGI. This CDR3 is 14 amino acids long.

This chain uses TRBV9 with TRBJ2-2, with D hard to call. The germline V gene has CDR1 SGDLS and CDR2 YYNGEE. The ends were cut back, 0 bases at V and 4 bases at J, with 16 bases in the middle. This CDR3 is 17 amino acids long. As DNA, the CDR3 is TGTGCCAGCAGCGTAGCTACGCGGCCTAGTGGCACCGGGGAGCTGTTTTTT. Protein: CASSVATRPSGTGELFF.

The genes are TRBV18 and TRBJ2-2; D is unclear. Germline lookup yields CDR1 KGHSH and CDR2 LQKENI. V lost 3 bases to trimming and J lost 4 bases, with 12 bases between them. The CDR3 sequence is 15 residues long. CDR3 sequence (DNA): TGTGCCAGCTCACCCCAGACATTCTCCACCGGGGAGCTGTTTTTT. Amino acids: CASSPQTFSTGELFF.

This chain joins TRBV6-5 and TRBJ1-1; 9 bases are a match to TRBD1. Trimming removed 6 bases from V and 1 base from J; junction bases left unmatched: 3. This CDR3 region has 14 residues. CDR1 is MNHEY and CDR2 is SVGAGI in the germline V gene. The CDR3 reads CASRTGGWNTEAFF. CDR3 nucleotides: TGTGCCAGCAGGACAGGGGGGTGGAACACTGAAGCTTTCTTT.

The rearrangement links TRBV4-3 to TRBJ2-2; the match to TRBD1 covers 7 bases. Unmatched junction bases numbered 9, after V lost 0 bases and J lost 5 bases. This CDR3 is built from 17 residues. Germline assignment: CDR1 LGHNA and CDR2 YSLEER. The CDR3 bases are TGCGCCAGCAGCCAAGAGTTAGGGGGCGGTCGGACCGGGGAGCTGTTTTTT. Translating gives CASSQELGGGRTGELFF.

V usage is TRBV5-1 and J usage is TRBJ1-3; D gene unclear. The CDR3 spans 18 residues. Trimming left V 0 bases short and J 3 bases short, with 19 bases between. Germline values: CDR1 SGHRS, CDR2 YFSETQ. CDR3 amino acids: CASSLGSPVGHSGNTIYF. CDR3 nucleotides: TGCGCCAGCAGCTTGGGATCCCCAGTGGGCCATAGTGGAAACACCATATATTTT.

J is TRBJ2-6 and V is TRBV5-6; D call uncertain. The length of the CDR3 is 15 residues. The germline V and J ends were trimmed by 0 bases and 0 bases, with 4 bases remaining between them. The germline V gene has CDR1 SGHDT and CDR2 YYEEEE. The CDR3: CASSLGYSGANVLTF. The CDR3, as DNA: TGTGCCAGCAGCTTGGGCTACTCTGGGGCCAACGTCCTGACTTTC. The variable domain in full, with the rest retrieved from reference TRBV5-6 and TRBJ2-6, is DAGVTQSPTHLIKTRGQQVTLRCSPKSGHDTVSWYQQALGQGPQFIFQYYEEEERQRGNFPDRFSGHQFPNYSSELNVNALLLGDSALYLCASSLGYSGANVLTFGAGSRLTVL.

The J gene is TRBJ2-1, the V gene TRBV24-1, with 11 bases identical to TRBD2. The J segment lost 7 bases and the V segment lost 5 bases, leaving 9 bases of the junction unmatched. CDR3 length: 16 amino acids. The germline gives CDR1 KGHDR, CDR2 SFDVKD. The DNA for the CDR3 is TGTGCCACCAGTGCCGGAACTAGCGGGAGAGGAAATGAGCAGTTCTTC. Translating gives CATSAGTSGRGNEQFF.

The chain employs TRBV5-1 and TRBJ1-6; 8 bases are shared with TRBD1. This CDR3 has 15 amino acids. Germline values: CDR1 SGHRS, CDR2 YFSETQ. With V trimmed by 4 bases and J by 8 bases, 8 bases remained unmatched. The CDR3: CASSERTGSYSPLHF. For the CDR3, the DNA is TGCGCCAGCAGCGAAAGGACAGGGTCATATTCACCCCTCCACTTT.

This chain joins TRBV24-1 and TRBJ2-7; 8 bases match TRBD2. With 3 bases clipped from V and 7 bases from J, the junction kept 10 bases outside the gene matches. Germline V gives CDR1 KGHDR, CDR2 SFDVKD. This CDR3 has 15 amino acids. As DNA, the CDR3 is TGTGCCACCAGTGATCGGTCGGGAGGGCCGGATGAGCAGTACTTC. This encodes CATSDRSGGPDEQYF.

This chain connects TRBV3-1 (or the pseudogene TRBV3-2) to TRBJ1-2, with D maybe TRBD1 (5 bases). The germline gives CDR1 LGHDT, CDR2 YNNKEL (reference sequence). The CDR3 runs to 13 residues. With 4 bases removed from V and 4 bases from J, the gap between germline ends came to 10 bases. CDR3 bases: TGTGCCAGCAGCCGACCGGGACTCTATGGCTACACCTTC. The encoded protein is CASSRPGLYGYTF.

The chain links TRBV6-5 to TRBJ2-1; no clear D. Trimming removed 8 bases from V and 0 bases from J, with 11 bases in between. CDR3 length: 14 amino acids. Germline-derived CDR1 and CDR2 are MNHEY and SVGAGI. CDR3 loop: CASRHYNSYNEQFF. CDR3 nucleotides: TGTGCCAGCCGTCACTATAACTCCTACAATGAGCAGTTCTTC.